Each of the 30 T cell receptor beta chains below was sequenced from the same sample in a study of CD8 T cells in ankylosing spondylitis. Study-wide results and caveats: It appeared that ankylosing spondylitis blood was characterized by a TCR beta motif of under ten highly homologous variants.

TCRdb recomputed calls from the 5' RACE reads with MiXCR, one row per CDR3 protein. Seen here are 400,000 to 450,000 distinct CDR3 sequences, about 15% observed once, and the top ten hold 1%. Their antigens remain unidentified. The sequenced sample was blood, either unsorted or a sorted T cell fraction (not recorded which). The receptors stem from a male donor with ankylosing spondylitis.

The chain links TRBV7-3 to TRBJ2-3, with 15 positions matching TRBD2. The CDR3 sequence is 20 residues long. Germline trimming cut 5 bases from V and 0 bases from J; bases unmatched to any gene: 12. The V gene's germline CDR1 is SGHTA and CDR2 FQGTGA. In DNA form, the CDR3 reads TGTGCCAGCAGCCTCCTACCGGGACTAGCGGGAGGCGGTAGCACAGATACGCAGTATTTT. Translating gives CASSLLPGLAGGGSTDTQYF.

This clonotype was observed many times. The chain recombines TRBV29-1 with TRBJ2-3; possibly TRBD2 for D (5 bases). CDR3 length equals 12 residues. Looked up from germline, CDR1 is SQVTM and CDR2 is ANQGSEA. V was cut by 7 bases and J by 3 bases, with 11 bases left in between. This CDR3 is CSGTPGTDTQYF. The CDR3 nucleotides read TGCAGCGGGACCCCGGGGACAGATACGCAGTATTTT.

The rearrangement joins TRBV4-2 to TRBJ1-2; 8 bases are shared with TRBD1. V lost 1 base to trimming and J lost 6 bases; unmatched junction nucleotides: 7. The CDR3 has 15 residues. Germline V gene data show CDR1 as LGHNA and CDR2 as YNFKEQ. Here the CDR3 reads CASSQAADRVDGYTF. DNA for the CDR3: TGTGCCAGCAGCCAAGCCGCGGACAGGGTGGATGGCTACACCTTC.

V is TRBV6-4 and J is TRBJ1-6; D ambiguous. Deletions cut 6 bases from V and 2 bases from J, with 5 bases between. Per the germline V gene, CDR1 is MRHNA and CDR2 is SNTAGT. The CDR3 is 13 residues long. DNA for the CDR3: TGTGCCAGCAGACAGACCTATAATTCACCCCTCCACTTT. Residues: CASRQTYNSPLHF.

This clonotype was observed a few times. This chain uses TRBV7-2 with TRBJ2-7; 8 nucleotides agree with TRBD1. The CDR3 extends over 13 amino acids. V lost 5 bases and J lost 5; bases outside the gene matches: 5. Germline V lookup: CDR1 SGHTA, CDR2 FQGNSA. This CDR3 is CASSLDRGDEQYF. In DNA form, the CDR3 reads TGTGCCAGCAGCCTCGACAGGGGAGACGAGCAGTACTTC.

The rearrangement links TRBV3-1 to TRBJ2-3; D possibly corresponds to TRBD1 (6 bases). Germline V gene lookup returns CDR1 LGHDT and CDR2 YNNKEL (reference sequence). The length of the CDR3 is 16 residues. V was trimmed by 4 bases and J by 4 bases, leaving 18 bases between them. The CDR3 DNA reads TGTGCCAGCAGCCCCCGTCGAGGGGGTGGGGCAGATACGCAGTATTTT. Its protein is CASSPRRGGGADTQYF.

The chain has TRBV7-2 and TRBJ1-3; D may be TRBD1 (5 bases). With 5 bases removed from V and 0 bases from J, the gap between germline ends came to 14 bases. The CDR3 runs 16 residues. From germline, CDR1 is SGHTA and CDR2 FQGNSA. CDR3 sequence reads: CASSQGAATSGNTIYF. For the CDR3, the DNA is TGTGCCAGCAGCCAAGGGGCTGCCACCTCTGGAAACACCATATATTTT.

This clonotype was observed a few times. The V call is TRBV20-1, the J call TRBJ2-3; 9 positions match TRBD2. V was clipped by 0 bases and J by 2 bases; unmatched bases: 9. Germline CDR1 is DFQATT and CDR2 is SNEGSKA (reference sequence). The CDR3 spans 17 residues. CDR3 loop: CSARDQVGGGATDTQYF. The DNA for the CDR3 is TGCAGTGCTAGAGATCAAGTGGGCGGGGGGGCCACAGATACGCAGTATTTT.

This clonotype was seen only a few times. V and J are TRBV19 and TRBJ1-5; 8 bases agree with TRBD1. Losses at the gene ends were 6 bases for V and 3 bases for J; bases not matched to a gene: 10. The length of the CDR3 is 16 residues. Germline V lookup: CDR1 LNHDA, CDR2 SQIVND (reference sequence). The DNA of the CDR3 is TGTGCCAGTAGCCCCAGGGACAGGAGGGACAATCAGCCCCAGCATTTT. Protein product: CASSPRDRRDNQPQHF.

This clonotype was seen a few times. V and J are TRBV7-9 and TRBJ2-1; possible D gene TRBD1, 5 bases. This CDR3 is built from 16 residues. Germline V CDR1 and CDR2: SEHNR, FQNEAQ (reference sequence). V shed 1 base and J shed 1 base, with 11 bases lying between them. CDR3 bases: TGTGCCAGCAGCTTAGGCAGGGCGGAATCCTACAATGAGCAGTTCTTC. Translating gives CASSLGRAESYNEQFF.

This chain uses TRBV5-1 with TRBJ2-3; D call uncertain. Germline V gives CDR1 SGHRS, CDR2 YFSETQ. The CDR3 covers 12 residues. V lost 4 bases and J 2 bases, leaving 5 bases between the germline ends. CDR3 sequence reads: CASSEHTDTQYF. The DNA of the CDR3 is TGCGCCAGCAGCGAACACACAGATACGCAGTATTTT.

This clonotype was seen a handful of times. This chain uses TRBV3-1 with TRBJ2-3; 7 nucleotides agree with TRBD2. This CDR3 comprises 11 residues. With V trimmed by 8 bases and J by 7 bases, 3 bases remained unmatched. Germline V CDR1 and CDR2: LGHDT, YNNKEL (reference sequence). The CDR3 region is CASRSGNTQYF. In DNA form, the CDR3 reads TGTGCCAGCCGGAGCGGGAATACGCAGTATTTT.

The J gene is TRBJ2-2, the V gene TRBV11-1, with TRBD1 as a possible D gene (5 bases). The CDR3 extends over 19 amino acids. The V gene lost 5 bases and the J gene lost 0 bases, with 22 bases spanning the gap. The germline CDR1 and CDR2 sequences are SGHAT and FQDESV (reference sequence). For the CDR3, the DNA is TGTGCCAGCAGCCCTAGGCTGGTTCGTGGGGCCTCGAACACCGGGGAGCTGTTTTTT. It specifies CASSPRLVRGASNTGELFF.

This clonotype was detected a few times. The chain has TRBV28 and TRBJ1-2, with 7 bases that match TRBD1. CDR3 length: 14 residues. CDR1 MDHEN and CDR2 SYDVKM come from the germline V gene. V gave up 8 bases and J gave up 5 bases; unmatched junction bases: 11. DNA for the CDR3: TGTGCCAGCGACCGTGAGGGGGCCAATTATGGCTACACCTTC. This codes for CASDREGANYGYTF.

The chain combines TRBV29-1 with TRBJ1-1, with D uncertain. Germline lookup yields CDR1 SQVTM and CDR2 ANQGSEA. V lost 4 bases to trimming and J lost 0 bases, with 12 bases between them. This CDR3 is 14 amino acids long. CDR3 loop: CSVVWGGMNTEAFF. CDR3 nucleotide sequence: TGCAGCGTTGTTTGGGGAGGGATGAACACTGAAGCTTTCTTT.

This clonotype was observed a few times. The CDR3 is CSSRDPFYNEQFF. CDR3 sequence (DNA): TGCAGCTCCCGGGACCCATTCTACAATGAGCAGTTCTTC. This chain connects TRBV29-1 to TRBJ2-1; D is possibly TRBD1 or TRBD2 (5 bases each). CDR3 length: 13 amino acids. Germline CDR1 reads SQVTM; CDR2 reads ANQGSEA. The V gene lost 8 bases and the J gene lost 3 bases, with 14 bases spanning the gap.

This clonotype was detected a few times. The gene calls are TRBV2 and TRBJ2-5, with D possibly called TRBD1 or TRBD2 (5 bases each). Trimming pared 8 bases from V and 2 bases from J, leaving 12 bases between. CDR3 length: 13 residues. Germline CDR1 SNHLY, CDR2 FYNNEI. As DNA, the CDR3 is TGTGCCAGCGGGAGAGAGGGGCAAGAGACCCAGTACTTC. As protein: CASGREGQETQYF.

This clonotype was recorded a few times. The chain uses TRBV20-1 and TRBJ2-7; TRBD2 agrees at 9 bases. Trimming cost V 0 bases and J 7 bases; bases outside gene matches: 7. In germline, CDR1 is DFQATT, CDR2 SNEGSKA (reference sequence). The CDR3 contains 14 residues. The CDR3 sequence is CSAREPGLAREQYF. CDR3 in DNA: TGCAGTGCTAGAGAACCGGGACTAGCAAGGGAGCAGTACTTC.

This clonotype was found many times. The rearrangement links TRBV12-3 or TRBV12-4 to TRBJ2-1; D is uncertain. This CDR3 spans 15 amino acids. V gave up 7 bases and J gave up 3 bases, with 16 bases separating them. The DNA for the CDR3 is TGTGCCAGCAACAAACCTCCTTGGGGCTACAATGAGCAGTTCTTC. Its protein product is CASNKPPWGYNEQFF.

There are many counts of this clonotype. The chain links TRBV7-8 to TRBJ1-1; no clear D gene. From germline, CDR1 is SGHVS and CDR2 FQNEAQ. V lost 2 bases, J lost 1 base, and 8 bases lay in between. This CDR3 is built from 14 residues. CDR3 protein: CASSLSFENTEAFF. CDR3 coding DNA: TGTGCCAGCAGCTTAAGCTTCGAGAACACTGAAGCTTTCTTT. Filled out from reference TRBV7-8 and TRBJ1-1, the complete variable domain reads GAGVSQSPRYKVAKRGQDVALRCDPISGHVSLFWYQQALGQGPEFLTYFQNEAQLDKSGLPSDRFFAERPEGSVSTLKIQRTQQEDSAVYLCASSLSFENTEAFFGQGTRLTVV.

The gene calls are TRBV28 and TRBJ1-5; 11 bases align to TRBD1. Germline CDR1 is MDHEN and CDR2 is SYDVKM. The CDR3 extends over 17 amino acids. The V segment lost 3 bases and the J segment 4 bases; nucleotides outside the gene matches: 8. Here the CDR3 DNA reads TGTGCCAGCAGTTTGGCTCGGGGGACAGGGGGTAATCAGCCCCAGCATTTT. Residues: CASSLARGTGGNQPQHF.

The rearrangement uses TRBV9 and TRBJ2-1; possibly TRBD2 for D (6 bases). Trimming shortened V by 4 bases and J by 0 bases, and 17 bases separated the two germline ends. Germline lookup yields CDR1 SGDLS and CDR2 YYNGEE. The CDR3 consists of 17 residues. For the CDR3, the DNA is TGTGCCAGCAGCAAATTGGGGGGACCTAGCTCCTACAATGAGCAGTTCTTC. It codes for CASSKLGGPSSYNEQFF.

The chain uses TRBV20-1 and TRBJ1-2; D is ambiguous. Germline V gene lookup returns CDR1 DFQATT and CDR2 SNEGSKA (reference sequence). This CDR3 is built from 14 residues. The V end was cut by 3 bases, the J end by 0 bases, with 11 bases between. The CDR3 DNA follows: TGCAGTGCTAGCCCCGTGGGCACTAACTATGGCTACACCTTC. It yields the protein CSASPVGTNYGYTF.

The sample holds a few counts of this clonotype. The chain uses TRBV4-2 and TRBJ2-1, with TRBD2 matching over 10 bases. The J segment lost 8 bases and the V segment lost 2 bases, leaving 6 bases of the junction unmatched. The length of the CDR3 is 15 residues. CDR1 LGHNA and CDR2 YNFKEQ come from the germline V gene. CDR3 nucleotide sequence: TGTGCCAGCAGCCAACTCTCTAGCGGGAGTGATGAGCAGTTCTTC. Protein: CASSQLSSGSDEQFF.

This clonotype appeared a few times. The chain has TRBV2 and TRBJ2-7; tentative D call: TRBD1 (6 bases). This CDR3 comprises 13 residues. CDR1 and CDR2 (germline): SNHLY, FYNNEI. Trimming shortened V by 6 bases and J by 4 bases, and 13 bases separated the two germline ends. The CDR3 protein is CASSDRNPYEQYF. In DNA, the CDR3 is TGTGCCAGCAGCGACAGGAACCCTTACGAGCAGTACTTC.

This chain connects TRBV7-2 to TRBJ2-1; 10 positions agree with TRBD2. There are 16 residues in the CDR3. The ends lost 5 bases at V and 7 bases at J; junction bases unmatched: 11. Germline loops: CDR1 SGHTA, CDR2 FQGNSA. The CDR3 spells CASSLRRLAGANEQFF. DNA of the CDR3: TGTGCCAGCAGCCTCCGGAGGCTAGCGGGAGCGAATGAGCAGTTCTTC.

This clonotype was seen ten or more times. The chain carries TRBV12-3 or TRBV12-4 and TRBJ2-3; maybe TRBD2 (7 bases). This CDR3 has 14 amino acids. V shed 6 bases and J shed 1 base, with 11 bases lying between them. The CDR3 here is CASRLGGGTDTQYF. As DNA, the CDR3 is TGTGCCAGCAGGCTAGGGGGGGGCACAGATACGCAGTATTTT.

The chain employs TRBV7-2 and TRBJ1-6, with 9 nucleotides matching TRBD1. The CDR3 has 15 amino acids. V dropped 3 bases and J dropped 6; count of bases not matched to a gene: 3. The germline gives CDR1 SGHTA, CDR2 FQGNSA. In DNA, the CDR3 is TGTGCCAGCAGCTTTTCGACAGGGGGTAATTCACCCCTCCACTTT. Its protein product is CASSFSTGGNSPLHF. Looking up the rest from reference TRBV7-2 and TRBJ1-6 gives the full variable domain: GAGVSQSPSNKVTEKGKDVELRCDPISGHTALYWYRQSLGQGLEFLIYFQGNSAPDKSGLPSDRFSAERTGGSVSTLTIQRTQQEDSAVYLCASSFSTGGNSPLHFGNGTRLTVT.

The chain employs TRBV20-1 and TRBJ2-3; D is possibly TRBD2 (5 bases). This CDR3 is built from 13 residues. V was shortened by 6 bases and J by 1 base, with 11 bases between the two germline ends. Germline assignment: CDR1 DFQATT and CDR2 SNEGSKA (reference sequence). The CDR3 here is CSAPGDGTDTQYF. In nucleotides, the CDR3 is TGCAGTGCACCCGGGGATGGCACAGATACGCAGTATTTT.

This clonotype was seen only a few times. The chain combines TRBV12-3 or TRBV12-4 with TRBJ2-5; D possibly corresponds to TRBD2 (6 bases). V was cut by 5 bases and J by 7 bases, with 8 bases left in between. There are 11 residues in the CDR3. DNA of the CDR3: TGTGCCAGCAGTCCGGAGGGGACCCAGTACTTC. Its translation: CASSPEGTQYF.